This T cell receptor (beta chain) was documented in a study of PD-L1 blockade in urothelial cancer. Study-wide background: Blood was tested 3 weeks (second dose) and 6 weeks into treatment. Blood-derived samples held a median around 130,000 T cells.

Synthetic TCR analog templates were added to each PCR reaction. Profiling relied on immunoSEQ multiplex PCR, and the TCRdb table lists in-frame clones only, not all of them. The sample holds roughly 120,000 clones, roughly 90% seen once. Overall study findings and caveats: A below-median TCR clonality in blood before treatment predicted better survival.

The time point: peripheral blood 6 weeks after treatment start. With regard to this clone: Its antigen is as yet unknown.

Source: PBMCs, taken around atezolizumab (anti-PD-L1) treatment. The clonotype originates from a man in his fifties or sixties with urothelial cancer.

Written as DNA, the CDR3 is TGTGCCAGTAGTATGGGGACTTCTGAAGCTTTCTTT. Its protein product is CASSMGTSEAFF. V and J are TRBV19 and TRBJ1-1; maybe TRBD1 (5 bases). Between the trimmed V and J ends, which lost 3 bases and 6 bases, there was a span of 8 bases. Germline CDR1 and CDR2: LNHDA and SQIVND (reference sequence). This CDR3 contains 12 residues.